This T cell receptor (beta chain) is drawn from a study of beta chain features in type 1 diabetes. The V gene's germline CDR1 is MNHNY and CDR2 SVGAGI (reference sequence). This CDR3 comprises 15 residues. V lost 6 bases, J lost 3 bases, and 7 bases stayed unmatched. Every bit of the isolated RNA underwent reverse transcription, so sequencing read expressed TCRB transcripts. The data were produced by immunoSEQ multiplex PCR, yet TCRdb's version contains in-frame clones alone and is incomplete. The sample includes over 600,000 clones, approximately 13% seen only once; the top ten take approximately 0.11%. This clone was seen only a few times. Its antigen is not identified. Regarding the study as a whole: Moderate but significant shortening of TCRB CDR3s was recorded in all four CD4+ subsets from Type 1 diabetes patients. Highly expressing activated T cells could be over-counted with a cDNA template. Resolution of whether HLA type affects TCRB rearrangement was not achieved here.

The chain couples TRBV6-6 to TRBJ1-4; 7 positions agree with TRBD1. The TCR comes from a young man with type 1 diabetes. The specimen sequenced was naive CD4+ T cells from blood. The CDR3 DNA reads TGTGCCAGCAGCCCGAGGGGGACAGCTAATGAAAAACTGTTTTTT. Translating gives CASSPRGTANEKLFF.